This T cell receptor (beta chain) was identified during a study of blood T cell repertoires in COVID-19. Turning to the study itself: T cells, B-cell-depleted T cells, or PBMCs supplied cDNA or gDNA.

The assay was immunoSEQ multiplex PCR, and TCRdb's table has in-frame clones only and misses some. The sample has about 250,000 clones, 80% to 90% seen once; the top ten hold under 8%. Participants' own reports of clinical history determined their cohort assignment. Within 2 weeks before study entry, exposed participants met a COVID-19 case. Sample: PBMCs or T cells enriched from blood (not recorded which). This sequence originates from a woman aged 50 to 65 who had been exposed to COVID-19.

The CDR3 spells CATSEPLAGQVNEQFF. DNA for the CDR3: TGTGCCACCAGTGAACCTCTAGCGGGGCAAGTTAATGAGCAGTTCTTC. The chain combines TRBV24-1 with TRBJ2-1; TRBD2 aligns across 9 bases. Germline-derived CDR1 and CDR2 are KGHDR and SFDVKD. V lost 4 bases, J lost 7 bases, and 10 bases stayed unmatched. CDR3 length: 16 amino acids.